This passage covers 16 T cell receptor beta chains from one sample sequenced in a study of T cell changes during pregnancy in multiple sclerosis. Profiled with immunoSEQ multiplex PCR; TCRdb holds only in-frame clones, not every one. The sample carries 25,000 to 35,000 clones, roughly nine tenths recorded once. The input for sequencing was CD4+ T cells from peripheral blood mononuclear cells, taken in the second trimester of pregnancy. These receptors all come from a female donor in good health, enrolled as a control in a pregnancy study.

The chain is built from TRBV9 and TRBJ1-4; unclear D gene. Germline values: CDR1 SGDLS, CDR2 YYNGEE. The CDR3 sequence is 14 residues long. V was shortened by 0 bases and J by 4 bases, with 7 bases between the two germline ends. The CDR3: CASSVGHGNEKLFF. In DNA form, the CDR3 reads TGTGCCAGCAGCGTAGGGCATGGTAATGAAAAACTGTTTTTT.

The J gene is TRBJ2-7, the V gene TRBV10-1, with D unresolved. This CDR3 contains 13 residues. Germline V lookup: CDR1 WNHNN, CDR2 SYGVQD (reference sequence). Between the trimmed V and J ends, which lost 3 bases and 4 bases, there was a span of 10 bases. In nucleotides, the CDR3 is TGCGCCAGCAGTGAATCAGGAAAGTACGAGCAGTACTTC. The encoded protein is CASSESGKYEQYF.

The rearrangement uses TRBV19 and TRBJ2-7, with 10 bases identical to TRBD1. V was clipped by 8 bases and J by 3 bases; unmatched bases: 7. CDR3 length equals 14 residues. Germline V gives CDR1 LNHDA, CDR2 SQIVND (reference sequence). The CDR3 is CASQGTGELYEQYF. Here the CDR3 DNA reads TGTGCCAGTCAGGGGACAGGGGAGCTCTACGAGCAGTACTTC.

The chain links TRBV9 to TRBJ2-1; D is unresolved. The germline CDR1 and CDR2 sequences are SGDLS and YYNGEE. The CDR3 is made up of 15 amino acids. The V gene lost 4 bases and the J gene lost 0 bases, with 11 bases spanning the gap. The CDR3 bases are TGTGCCAGCAGCACCTCCCCGGGCTCCTACAATGAGCAGTTCTTC. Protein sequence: CASSTSPGSYNEQFF.

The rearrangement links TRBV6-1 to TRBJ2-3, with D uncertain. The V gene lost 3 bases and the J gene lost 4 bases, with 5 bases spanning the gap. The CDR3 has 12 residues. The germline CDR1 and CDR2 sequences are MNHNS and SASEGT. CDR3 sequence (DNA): TGTGCCAGCAGTGAGTCGGCAGATACGCAGTATTTT. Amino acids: CASSESADTQYF.

This chain's CDR3 is CASTMTSGREYEQYF. In DNA, the CDR3 is TGTGCCAGCACAATGACTAGCGGGAGAGAGTACGAGCAGTACTTC. The rearrangement links TRBV14 to TRBJ2-7; 12 bases are shared with TRBD2. This CDR3 is 15 amino acids long. Germline V CDR1 and CDR2: SGHDN, FVKESK. Unmatched junction bases numbered 8, after V lost 7 bases and J lost 4 bases.

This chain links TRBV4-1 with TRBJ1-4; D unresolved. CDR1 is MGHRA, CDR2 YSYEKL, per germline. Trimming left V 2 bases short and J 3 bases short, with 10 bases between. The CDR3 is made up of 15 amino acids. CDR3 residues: CASSQNLASNEKLFF. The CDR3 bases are TGCGCCAGCAGCCAAAACTTAGCATCTAATGAAAAACTGTTTTTT.

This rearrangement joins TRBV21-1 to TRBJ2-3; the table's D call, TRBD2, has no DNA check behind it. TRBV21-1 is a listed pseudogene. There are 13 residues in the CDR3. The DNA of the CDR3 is TGTGCCAGCACCAAAGGGTCGGGGGATACGCAGTATTTT. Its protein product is CASTKGSGDTQYF.

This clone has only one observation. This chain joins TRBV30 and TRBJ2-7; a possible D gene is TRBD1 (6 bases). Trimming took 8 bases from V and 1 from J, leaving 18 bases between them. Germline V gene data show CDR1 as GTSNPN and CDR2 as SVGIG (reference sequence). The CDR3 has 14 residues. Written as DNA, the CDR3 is TGTGCCGGGAAGGCAGGGGAAATTTCCTACGAGCAGTACTTC. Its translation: CAGKAGEISYEQYF.

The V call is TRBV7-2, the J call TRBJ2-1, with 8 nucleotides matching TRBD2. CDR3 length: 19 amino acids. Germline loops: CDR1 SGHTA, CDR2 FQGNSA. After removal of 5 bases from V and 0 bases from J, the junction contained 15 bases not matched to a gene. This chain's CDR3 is CASSRPRGRGALSYNEQFF. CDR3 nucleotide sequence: TGTGCCAGCAGCCGACCCCGCGGGCGGGGGGCCCTCTCCTACAATGAGCAGTTCTTC.

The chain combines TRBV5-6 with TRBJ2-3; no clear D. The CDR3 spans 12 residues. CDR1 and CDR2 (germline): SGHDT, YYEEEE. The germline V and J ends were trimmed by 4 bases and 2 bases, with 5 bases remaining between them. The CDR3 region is CASSLNTDTQYF. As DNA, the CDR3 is TGTGCCAGCAGCCTAAACACAGATACGCAGTATTTT.

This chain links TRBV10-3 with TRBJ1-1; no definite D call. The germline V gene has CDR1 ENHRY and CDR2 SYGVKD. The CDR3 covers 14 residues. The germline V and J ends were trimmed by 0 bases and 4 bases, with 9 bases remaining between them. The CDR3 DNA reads TGTGCCATCAGTGAGTCAAAGGGAGTCACTGAAGCTTTCTTT. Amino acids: CAISESKGVTEAFF.

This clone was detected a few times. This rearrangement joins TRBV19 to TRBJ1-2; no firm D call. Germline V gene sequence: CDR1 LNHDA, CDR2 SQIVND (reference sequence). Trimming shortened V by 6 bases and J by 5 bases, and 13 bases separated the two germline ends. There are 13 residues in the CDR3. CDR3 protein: CASRSRALYGYTF. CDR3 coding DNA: TGTGCCAGTAGATCTAGAGCGTTATATGGCTACACCTTC.

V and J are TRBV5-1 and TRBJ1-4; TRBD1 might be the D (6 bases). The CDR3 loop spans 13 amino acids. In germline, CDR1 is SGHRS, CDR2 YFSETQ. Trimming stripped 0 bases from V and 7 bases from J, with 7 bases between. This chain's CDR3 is CASSLGGPEKLFF. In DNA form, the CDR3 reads TGCGCCAGCAGCTTGGGGGGGCCTGAAAAACTGTTTTTT. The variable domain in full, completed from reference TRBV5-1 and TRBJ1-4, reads KAGVTQTPRYLIKTRGQQVTLSCSPISGHRSVSWYQQTPGQGLQFLFEYFSETQRNKGNFPGRFSGRQFSNSRSEMNVSTLELGDSALYLCASSLGGPEKLFFGSGTQLSVL.

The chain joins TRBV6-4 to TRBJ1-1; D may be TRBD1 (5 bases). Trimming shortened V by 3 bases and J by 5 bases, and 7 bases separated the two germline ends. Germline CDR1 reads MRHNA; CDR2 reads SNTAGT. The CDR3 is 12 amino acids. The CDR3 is CASSERGTEAFF. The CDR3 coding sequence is TGTGCCAGCAGTGAAAGGGGAACTGAAGCTTTCTTT.

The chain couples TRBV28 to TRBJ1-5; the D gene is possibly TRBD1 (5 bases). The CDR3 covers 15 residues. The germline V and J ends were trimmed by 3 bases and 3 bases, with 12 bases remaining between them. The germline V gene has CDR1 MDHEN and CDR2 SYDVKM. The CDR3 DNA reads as TGTGCCAGCAGTTTTTCCGACAGACTCAATCAGCCCCAGCATTTT. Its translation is CASSFSDRLNQPQHF.